These 12 T cell receptor beta chains came from one sample sequenced in a study of T-cell memory formation after mild COVID-19 (dated by TCRdb to the early 2020s). Libraries were built with 5' RACE. For sequencing, an Illumina NovaSeq 6000 was employed. TCRdb took the public reads, trimmed them with fastp at Q25, ran MiXCR for clone calling and kept in-frame beta chains. Duplicate CDR3 protein sequences are folded into a single record with the most common DNA and genes. Within this sample are roughly 340,000 distinct CDR3 sequences, with 20% to 25% of them counted one time only. The ten most abundant clones make up under 25% of the sample. The sequencing input was PBMCs or a T cell subset sorted from them (not recorded which). The source of these receptors is a man between 18 and 29 years old who had mild COVID-19 (a few samples of this study predate the infection). The sample titles of this study are shuffled in the database, so cell type and time point are left out; the donor was told from shared clones.

This clonotype showed up just a few times. The V gene is TRBV5-1, the J gene TRBJ2-3, with D maybe TRBD2 (5 bases). The length of the CDR3 is 11 residues. V lost 6 bases and J 8 bases, leaving 10 bases between the germline ends. Germline V gene data show CDR1 as SGHRS and CDR2 as YFSETQ. The chain's CDR3 is CASTQGSTQYF. In DNA form, the CDR3 reads TGCGCCAGCACCCAAGGGAGTACGCAGTATTTT.

This chain connects TRBV25-1 to TRBJ2-3; D is unresolved. CDR1 MGHDK and CDR2 SYGVNS come from the germline V gene. The ends were cut back, 4 bases at V and 6 bases at J, with 8 bases in the middle. The CDR3 runs 12 residues. CDR3 sequence: CASSGNTDTQYF. The CDR3 coding sequence is TGTGCCAGCAGTGGAAACACGGATACGCAGTATTTT.

The chain recombines TRBV2 with TRBJ2-7; 10 bases agree with TRBD2. The V and J ends lost 4 bases and 5 bases, in that order; junction bases with no gene match: 8. CDR1 is SNHLY and CDR2 is FYNNEI in the germline V gene. This CDR3 spans 15 amino acids. CDR3 bases: TGTGCCAGCAGTGCCGGGACTAGCGTCATCCACGAGCAGTACTTC. This sequence encodes CASSAGTSVIHEQYF.

This clonotype turned up a few times. The rearrangement links TRBV24-1 to TRBJ2-3; maybe TRBD1 (5 bases). Germline lookup yields CDR1 KGHDR and CDR2 SFDVKD. Between the trimmed V and J ends, which lost 3 bases and 2 bases, there was a span of 14 bases. The CDR3 runs to 16 residues. The CDR3, as DNA: TGTGCCACCAGTGATGGGCGACAGTTCCACACAGATACGCAGTATTTT. This encodes CATSDGRQFHTDTQYF.

V and J are TRBV4-1 and TRBJ2-5; D not resolved. The CDR3 spans 14 residues. Trimming cost V 1 base and J 2 bases, with 8 bases left between them. Per the germline V gene, CDR1 is MGHRA and CDR2 is YSYEKL. The CDR3 coding sequence is TGCGCCAGCAGCCAAGGCTCAGTTCAAGAGACCCAGTACTTC. Protein: CASSQGSVQETQYF.

This chain links TRBV7-2 with TRBJ2-7; perhaps TRBD1 as D (7 bases). CDR3 length: 15 amino acids. Germline V gene data show CDR1 as SGHTA and CDR2 as FQGNSA. V was pared by 0 bases and J by 7 bases, with 16 bases between. The CDR3 region has the DNA TGTGCCAGCAGCTTAGCCGGGGGACAGATTAGAGAGCAGTACTTC. Translated, it gives CASSLAGGQIREQYF.

J is TRBJ2-1 and V is TRBV20-1, with D possibly TRBD2 on 5 matching bases. Trimming removed 5 bases from V and 0 bases from J, with 14 bases in between. The CDR3 length is 15 residues. Germline V gene lookup returns CDR1 DFQATT and CDR2 SNEGSKA (reference sequence). CDR3 bases: TGCAGTGCTCCTCTTCTAGGGAGCTCCTACAATGAGCAGTTCTTC. Translation gives CSAPLLGSSYNEQFF.

The rearrangement links TRBV4-1 to TRBJ1-1; no reliable D call. With 0 bases removed from V and 11 bases from J, the gap between germline ends came to 13 bases. The CDR3 runs 13 residues. The V gene's germline CDR1 is MGHRA and CDR2 YSYEKL. The CDR3 nucleotides are TGCGCCAGCAGCCAAGATTGGGGTGTTGGGGCTTTCTTT. Amino acid sequence: CASSQDWGVGAFF.

This clonotype was observed a few times. The J gene is TRBJ2-5, the V gene TRBV6-5; D is perhaps TRBD1 (5 bases). V shed 6 bases and J shed 4 bases, with 12 bases lying between them. CDR1 is MNHEY and CDR2 is SVGAGI in the germline V gene. The CDR3 has 13 amino acids. The DNA for the CDR3 is TGTGCCAGCAGCTTTCAGGGCCCAGAGACCCAGTACTTC. As protein: CASSFQGPETQYF.

The V and J genes are TRBV14 and TRBJ2-7; D perhaps matches TRBD2 (6 bases). CDR3 length equals 15 residues. V was shortened by 1 base and J by 4 bases, with 14 bases between the two germline ends. The germline gives CDR1 SGHDN, CDR2 FVKESK. The CDR3 DNA reads TGTGCCAGCAGCCAAGTAGGGGAGCGGGTGTACGAGCAGTACTTC. Translation gives CASSQVGERVYEQYF.

The rearrangement links TRBV10-3 to TRBJ1-2; D not resolved. This CDR3 region has 13 residues. V was shortened by 6 bases and J by 3 bases, with 11 bases between the two germline ends. The germline V gene encodes CDR1 ENHRY and CDR2 SYGVKD. CDR3 sequence: CAIRLDGDYGYTF. CDR3 in DNA: TGTGCCATCAGGTTGGATGGAGACTATGGCTACACCTTC.

This chain uses TRBV7-6 with TRBJ1-4, with no clear D. CDR3 length equals 13 residues. Trimming cost V 2 bases and J 9 bases, with 10 bases left between them. Germline V gene sequence: CDR1 SGHVS, CDR2 FNYEAQ. The CDR3 is CASSLQSAQKLFF. Here the CDR3 DNA reads TGTGCCAGCAGCTTACAATCAGCACAAAAACTGTTTTTT.